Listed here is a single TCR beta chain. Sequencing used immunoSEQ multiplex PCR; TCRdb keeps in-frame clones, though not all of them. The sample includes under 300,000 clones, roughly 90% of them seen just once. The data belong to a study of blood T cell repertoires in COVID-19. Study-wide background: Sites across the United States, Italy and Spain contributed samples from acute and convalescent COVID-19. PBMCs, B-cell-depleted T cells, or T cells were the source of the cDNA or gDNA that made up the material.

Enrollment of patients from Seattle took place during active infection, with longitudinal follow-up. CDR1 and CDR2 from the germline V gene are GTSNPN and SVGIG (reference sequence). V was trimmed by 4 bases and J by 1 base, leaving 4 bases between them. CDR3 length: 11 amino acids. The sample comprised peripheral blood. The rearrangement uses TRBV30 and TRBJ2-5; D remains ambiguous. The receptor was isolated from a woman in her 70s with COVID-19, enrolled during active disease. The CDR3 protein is CAWNSQETQYF. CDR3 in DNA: TGTGCCTGGAATAGCCAAGAGACCCAGTACTTC. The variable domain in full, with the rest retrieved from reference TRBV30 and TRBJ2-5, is SQTIHQWPATLVQPVGSPLSLECTVEGTSNPNLYWYRQAAGRGLQLLFYSVGIGQISSEVPQNLSASRPQDRQFILSSKKLLLSDSGFYLCAWNSQETQYFGPGTRLLVL.